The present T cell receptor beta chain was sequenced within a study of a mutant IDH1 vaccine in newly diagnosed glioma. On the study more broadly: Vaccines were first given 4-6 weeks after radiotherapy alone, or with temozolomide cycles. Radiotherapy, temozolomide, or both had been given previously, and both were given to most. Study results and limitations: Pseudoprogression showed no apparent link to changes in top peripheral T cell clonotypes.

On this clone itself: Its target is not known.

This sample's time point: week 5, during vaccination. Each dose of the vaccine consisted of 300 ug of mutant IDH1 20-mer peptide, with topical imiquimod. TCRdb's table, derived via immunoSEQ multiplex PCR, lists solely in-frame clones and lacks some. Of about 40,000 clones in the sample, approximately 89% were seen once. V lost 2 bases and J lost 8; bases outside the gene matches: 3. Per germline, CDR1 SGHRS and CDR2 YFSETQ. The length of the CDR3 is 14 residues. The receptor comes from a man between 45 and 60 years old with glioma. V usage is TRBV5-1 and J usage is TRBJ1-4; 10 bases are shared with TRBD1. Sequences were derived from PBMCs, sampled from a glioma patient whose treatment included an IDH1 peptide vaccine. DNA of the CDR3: TGCGCCAGCAGCTTCGGGACAGGGGAAGAAAAACTGTTTTTT. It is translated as CASSFGTGEEKLFF.